This T cell receptor beta chain was captured in a study of vaccination and CD4 T cells after COVID-19. There are a few counts of this clonotype. Its antigen is currently unknown. Broader study findings: Relatively few convalescent patients were studied, without early post-infection timepoints. Spike mono-reactivity marked 304 of 307 vaccine-specific clones in convalescent patients.

The germline V gene encodes CDR1 ENHRY and CDR2 SYGVKD. The CDR3 contains 14 residues. V was clipped by 4 bases and J by 4 bases, with 13 bases between them. At the Johns Hopkins FTIC core, DNA taken from cultured CD4+ T cells was sequenced by way of the Oncomine TCR Beta short-read assay. Cultured CD4+ T cells were the source of extracted genomic DNA. In TCRdb, the PCR reads were re-called with MiXCR into one record per CDR3 protein. Found here are around 17,000 distinct CDR3 sequences, approximately 60% of them singletons; the top ten hold approximately 12%. Documented treatment: roughly 11-day PBMC culture with coronavirus spike peptide pools or control peptides (ViraFEST assay). By negative selection, CD4+ T cells were isolated once culture had run for 9 to 10 days.

This chain connects TRBV10-3 to TRBJ1-2; perhaps TRBD1 as D (5 bases). The TCR comes from a human donor who had recovered from COVID-19. The sample taken for sequencing was CD4+ T cells from blood, cultured in vitro. The CDR3 coding sequence is TGTGCCATCAGTGGGCAGGGCGAGCCCTATGGCTACACCTTC. Translation: CAISGQGEPYGYTF.